The 28 T cell receptor beta chains given below trace back to one sample, sequenced in a study of OX40 agonist ivuxolimab in advanced cancers. Sequenced by immunoSEQ multiplex PCR; TCRdb stores in-frame clones only, minus some. The sample comprises 55,000 to 70,000 clones, over 65% of which are singletons, and approximately 3.1% rests with the top ten. Sequencing was performed on CD4+ or CD8+ T cells sorted from blood, taken in a trial of the OX40 agonist ivuxolimab. The source of these receptors is an adult with an advanced solid tumor such as melanoma, head and neck, liver or kidney cancer.

V gene TRBV2 combines with J gene TRBJ2-2; D ambiguous. The CDR3 contains 13 residues. V was shortened by 7 bases and J by 4 bases, with 10 bases between the two germline ends. Per germline, CDR1 SNHLY and CDR2 FYNNEI. Here the CDR3 reads CASTFAGTGELFF. CDR3 DNA sequence: TGTGCCAGCACTTTCGCTGGCACCGGGGAGCTGTTTTTT.

This clone was found many times. The genes are TRBV7-2 and TRBJ1-3; weak D call: TRBD1 (6 bases). The V gene lost 0 bases and the J gene lost 8 bases, with 23 bases spanning the gap. CDR3 size: 18 residues. Germline V gene sequence: CDR1 SGHTA, CDR2 FQGNSA. CDR3 region: CASSLAPAVGVPGDTIYF. In DNA form, the CDR3 reads TGTGCCAGCAGCTTAGCGCCTGCCGTGGGGGTTCCAGGGGACACCATATATTTT.

V is TRBV6-4 and J is TRBJ2-5; TRBD2 is a possible D gene (6 bases). V lost 0 bases and J 5 bases, leaving 13 bases between the germline ends. The CDR3 length is 15 residues. CDR1 and CDR2 from the germline V gene are MRHNA and SNTAGT. The CDR3 nucleotides read TGTGCCAGCAGTGACTCCGGGGGACTCCCGGAGACCCAGTACTTC. Its protein product is CASSDSGGLPETQYF.

Only one count was recorded for this clone. The rearrangement joins TRBV5-1 to TRBJ2-5; TRBD2 agrees at 15 bases. V shed 4 bases, J shed 5 bases, and the junction held 9 bases outside the gene matches. The CDR3 sequence is 17 residues long. Per the germline V gene, CDR1 is SGHRS and CDR2 is YFSETQ. The CDR3 region is CASSERTSGGAGETQYF. The CDR3 nucleotides read TGCGCCAGCAGCGAAAGGACTAGCGGGGGGGCCGGGGAGACCCAGTACTTC.

This chain links TRBV18 with TRBJ2-7; tentative D call: TRBD1 (7 bases). This CDR3 has 14 amino acids. V was clipped by 2 bases and J by 6 bases, with 14 bases between them. Germline-derived CDR1 and CDR2 are KGHSH and LQKENI. This chain's CDR3 is CASSPGGGGREQYF. CDR3 DNA: TGTGCCAGCTCACCAGGTGGAGGGGGCCGCGAGCAGTACTTC.

This clone has just a few counts. V is TRBV13 and J is TRBJ2-5; TRBD2 agrees at 7 bases. J gave up 2 bases and V 0 bases, and 0 bases lay outside the gene matches. CDR1 is PRHDT, CDR2 FYEKMQ, per germline (reference sequence). This CDR3 region has 14 residues. The CDR3 loop reads CASSLGGGQETQYF. In nucleotides, the CDR3 is TGTGCCAGCAGCTTAGGCGGGGGGCAAGAGACCCAGTACTTC. Full variable domain (missing parts from reference TRBV13 and TRBJ2-5): AAGVIQSPRHLIKEKRETATLKCYPIPRHDTVYWYQQGPGQDPQFLISFYEKMQSDKGSIPDRFSAQQFSDYHSELNMSSLELGDSALYFCASSLGGGQETQYFGPGTRLLVL.

The V call is TRBV7-8, the J call TRBJ1-2; D is uncertain. CDR3 size: 16 residues. Germline loops: CDR1 SGHVS, CDR2 FQNEAQ. Between the trimmed V and J ends, which lost 0 bases and 2 bases, there was a span of 13 bases. CDR3: CASSLAPAARNYGYTF. The DNA of the CDR3 is TGTGCCAGCAGCTTAGCTCCGGCAGCTCGGAACTATGGCTACACCTTC.

The chain uses TRBV18 and TRBJ2-5; 7 positions agree with TRBD2. Germline CDR1 KGHSH, CDR2 LQKENI. The CDR3 is made up of 12 amino acids. J was trimmed by 3 bases and V by 6 bases; bases with no gene match: 1. In nucleotides, the CDR3 is TGTGCCAGCTCCGGACTAGAAGAGACCCAGTACTTC. Protein sequence: CASSGLEETQYF.

The V call is TRBV18, the J call TRBJ1-2, with TRBD1 matching over 9 bases. The ends lost 1 base at V and 3 bases at J; junction bases unmatched: 6. The germline CDR1 and CDR2 sequences are KGHSH and LQKENI. CDR3 size: 16 residues. The CDR3 here is CASSPLQQGADYGYTF. CDR3 nucleotides: TGTGCCAGCTCACCACTACAACAGGGGGCGGACTATGGCTACACCTTC.

DNA of the CDR3: TGTGCCAGCAGCGCCGCGGGGCCGGGGACTGAAGCTTTCTTT. This codes for CASSAAGPGTEAFF. The chain links TRBV5-6 to TRBJ1-1, with a possible D match to TRBD1 (5 bases). Per germline, CDR1 SGHDT and CDR2 YYEEEE. V was clipped by 4 bases and J by 5 bases, with 15 bases between them. The CDR3 length is 14 residues.

This clone was detected only a few times. The chain joins TRBV2 to TRBJ2-3; D gene unclear. Between the trimmed V and J ends, which lost 4 bases and 1 base, there was a span of 12 bases. This CDR3 spans 15 amino acids. The germline CDR1 and CDR2 sequences are SNHLY and FYNNEI. The CDR3 nucleotides are TGTGCCAGCAGTGCGAAGAGCACCCGCACAGATACGCAGTATTTT. It translates to CASSAKSTRTDTQYF.

The V call is TRBV19, the J call TRBJ2-7, with unresolved D. From germline, CDR1 is LNHDA and CDR2 SQIVND (reference sequence). The V end was cut by 3 bases, the J end by 5 bases, with 5 bases between. This CDR3 comprises 11 residues. CDR3 sequence: CASSISNEQYF. The CDR3 DNA reads TGTGCCAGTAGTATTTCTAACGAGCAGTACTTC.

The V call is TRBV28, the J call TRBJ2-7; D is perhaps TRBD1 or TRBD2 (5 bases each). V was clipped by 4 bases and J by 6 bases, with 19 bases between them. The CDR3 length is 15 residues. From germline, CDR1 is MDHEN and CDR2 SYDVKM. The CDR3 spells CASSSSGTANPEQYF. In DNA form, the CDR3 reads TGTGCCAGCAGTTCGTCCGGGACCGCTAACCCCGAGCAGTACTTC.

This chain connects TRBV6-5 to TRBJ2-1, with TRBD2 identical over 13 bases. The V and J ends lost 4 bases and 7 bases, in that order; junction bases with no gene match: 4. The CDR3 runs to 15 residues. Germline loops: CDR1 MNHEY, CDR2 SVGAGI. CDR3 in amino acids: CASSSGLAGPNEQFF. The DNA for the CDR3 is TGTGCCAGCAGTTCGGGACTAGCGGGGCCAAATGAGCAGTTCTTC.

The gene calls are TRBV18 and TRBJ1-1, with D unresolved. This CDR3 contains 14 residues. V dropped 3 bases and J dropped 3 bases, with 11 bases sitting between them. Germline CDR1 reads KGHSH; CDR2 reads LQKENI. The CDR3 reads CASSPRTVDTEAFF. CDR3 sequence (DNA): TGTGCCAGCTCACCCCGAACAGTGGACACTGAAGCTTTCTTT.

The gene calls are TRBV27 and TRBJ2-1, with a weak D call TRBD2 (7 bases). Germline-derived CDR1 and CDR2 are MNHEY and SMNVEV (reference sequence). Trimming stripped 6 bases from V and 10 bases from J, with 22 bases between. The CDR3 is 15 residues long. The CDR3 here is CASSFVGGGAGEQFF. CDR3 nucleotides: TGTGCCAGCAGCTTCGTAGGCGGGGGCGCAGGAGAGCAGTTCTTC.

This clone was seen just once. This CDR3 reads CASSLEGLAGDSSTDTQYF. The DNA of the CDR3 is TGCGCCAGCAGCCTTGAGGGACTAGCGGGAGATTCTAGCACAGATACGCAGTATTTT. The V call is TRBV4-1, the J call TRBJ2-3; the match to TRBD2 covers 14 bases. Unmatched junction bases numbered 9, after V lost 4 bases and J lost 0 bases. CDR1 is MGHRA and CDR2 is YSYEKL in the germline V gene. This CDR3 has 19 amino acids.

The chain recombines TRBV6-6 with TRBJ2-3; the D gene is possibly TRBD2 (6 bases). V was clipped by 5 bases and J by 0 bases, with 9 bases between them. The CDR3 is made up of 14 amino acids. Germline loops: CDR1 MNHNY, CDR2 SVGAGI (reference sequence). The CDR3 sequence: CASSVLASTDTQYF. CDR3 DNA: TGTGCCAGCAGTGTGCTAGCGAGCACAGATACGCAGTATTTT.

The V and J genes are TRBV14 and TRBJ2-1; 12 bases fit TRBD2. V trimming: 4 bases; J trimming: 5 bases; junction bases outside the gene matches: 6. The CDR3 has 16 amino acids. CDR1 SGHDN and CDR2 FVKESK come from the germline V gene. CDR3 region: CASSPLAGGWDNEQFF. In nucleotides, the CDR3 is TGTGCCAGCAGCCCCCTAGCGGGGGGGTGGGACAATGAGCAGTTCTTC.

V and J are TRBV19 and TRBJ2-2; the match to TRBD1 covers 8 bases. Per the germline V gene, CDR1 is LNHDA and CDR2 is SQIVND (reference sequence). The CDR3 consists of 15 residues. V trimming: 5 bases; J trimming: 4 bases; junction bases outside the gene matches: 6. CDR3 nucleotide sequence: TGTGCCAGTAGTCCCGACAGGGGACGCACCGGGGAGCTGTTTTTT. Translation: CASSPDRGRTGELFF.

The chain has TRBV30 and TRBJ1-1; D gene unclear. Looked up from germline, CDR1 is GTSNPN and CDR2 is SVGIG (reference sequence). Trimming stripped 4 bases from V and 3 bases from J, with 12 bases between. The CDR3 length is 13 residues. The DNA for the CDR3 is TGTGCCTGGAAAAGGCAGGCCCACACTGAAGCTTTCTTT. It translates to CAWKRQAHTEAFF.

The chain carries TRBV6-5 and TRBJ1-2; TRBD1 might be the D (5 bases). Germline V gives CDR1 MNHEY, CDR2 SVGAGI. The CDR3 sequence is 14 residues long. The germline V and J ends were trimmed by 5 bases and 5 bases, with 15 bases remaining between them. The CDR3 spells CASSPDSGGYGYTF. The CDR3 DNA follows: TGTGCCAGCAGTCCTGACAGCGGAGGGTATGGCTACACCTTC.

The chain combines TRBV11-3 with TRBJ2-7; 14 bases are a match to TRBD2. The CDR3 has 17 residues. CDR1 and CDR2 (germline): SGHNT, YENEEA. Trimming took 1 base from V and 5 from J; bases not matched to a gene: 7. CDR3 sequence reads: CASSLGGTSGGTDEQYF. The CDR3 DNA is TGTGCCAGCAGCTTAGGAGGGACTAGCGGGGGTACCGACGAGCAGTACTTC.

The CDR3 loop is CASSLDREGVKLFF. CDR3 coding DNA: TGTGCCAGCAGCTTAGACAGGGAGGGGGTAAAACTGTTTTTT. The chain has TRBV7-9 and TRBJ1-4; TRBD1 might be the D (6 bases). Germline loops: CDR1 SEHNR, CDR2 FQNEAQ (reference sequence). Trimming stripped 1 base from V and 10 bases from J, with 13 bases between. The CDR3 contains 14 residues.

This clone has a handful of counts. The chain recombines TRBV5-1 with TRBJ1-6; 9 bases fit TRBD1. Germline V gives CDR1 SGHRS, CDR2 YFSETQ. V trimming: 0 bases; J trimming: 13 bases; junction bases outside the gene matches: 14. The CDR3 contains 17 residues. The CDR3 spells CASSLAGPTGGESPLHF. CDR3 DNA: TGCGCCAGCAGCTTGGCCGGACCGACAGGGGGGGAATCCCCCCTCCACTTT.

This sequence joins TRBV28 and TRBJ2-5; maybe TRBD2 (7 bases). V lost 4 bases to trimming and J lost 5 bases, with 14 bases between them. This CDR3 contains 14 residues. The germline CDR1 and CDR2 sequences are MDHEN and SYDVKM. CDR3 coding DNA: TGTGCCAGCAGTTCCTCGGGGGGCGGGGAGACCCAGTACTTC. It specifies CASSSSGGGETQYF.

The V gene is TRBV2, the J gene TRBJ1-1; D is ambiguous. Germline V gives CDR1 SNHLY, CDR2 FYNNEI. V lost 4 bases and J lost 0, with 6 bases in between. The CDR3 totals 13 residues. CDR3 loop: CASSAPVNTEAFF. CDR3 bases: TGTGCCAGCAGTGCCCCAGTGAACACTGAAGCTTTCTTT.

The chain carries TRBV28 and TRBJ2-7; either TRBD1 or TRBD2 may fit D (5 bases each). Between the trimmed V and J ends, which lost 4 bases and 6 bases, there was a span of 16 bases. This CDR3 has 14 amino acids. Per germline, CDR1 MDHEN and CDR2 SYDVKM. The CDR3 is CASSSRAQRREQYF. As DNA, the CDR3 is TGTGCCAGCAGTTCCAGGGCCCAGCGGCGCGAGCAGTACTTC.